There are a few counts of the clone carrying this T cell receptor (beta chain). Antigen specificity is unknown. From the reads, TCRdb called clonotypes with MiXCR, one entry per CDR3 protein. The data contain about 71,000 distinct CDR3 sequences, roughly 20% of them seen just once; the ten biggest clones take up approximately 68%. This sample was included in a study of T cell repertoires in cytomegalovirus infection. Across the study: Newly reported HLA-C-restricted and thoroughly characterized HLA-B-restricted CMV epitopes were employed. Indications came from public TCR beta signatures; they pointed to CMV infection and to a matching HLA type.

Study conclusions and caveats: What dominated the ex vivo response were HLA-C-restricted CMV-specific TCR beta clonotypes.

Trimming stripped 8 bases from V and 0 bases from J, with 11 bases between. The CDR3 is made up of 15 amino acids. V and J are TRBV12-3 or TRBV12-4 and TRBJ2-6; D may be TRBD1 or TRBD2 (5 bases each). The sequencing here drew on CD8+ T cells from cultured PBMCs, taken from culture after CMV antigen stimulation. The receptor comes from a human donor in good health (CMV status not recorded). Some clones in this sample may be carry-over from other donors' samples. CDR3 region: CASPGRLSGANVLTF. The CDR3 bases are TGTGCCAGCCCGGGACGGCTCTCTGGGGCCAACGTCCTGACTTTC.